Presented here are 24 T cell receptor beta chains from one specimen sequenced in a study of blood T cell repertoires in COVID-19 (TCRdb year 2020). Library creation used the immunoSEQ multiplex PCR assay. TCRdb took over this immuneACCESS table, retaining in-frame rearrangements with V and J assigned. Such tables are incomplete; in checked studies, under half of the missing clones stem from an unresolved V gene, and the remainder is unexplained. The sample records about 190,000 clones, around 83% of which are singletons. The ten largest clones add up to 20% to 25% of the sample. Sequencing was carried out using PBMCs or T cells enriched from blood (not recorded which). The receptors derive from a woman aged 40 to 50 in a cohort exposed to, infected with or recovered from COVID-19 (not recorded which).

The chain is built from TRBV13 and TRBJ1-2, with D perhaps matching TRBD1 (6 bases). The germline gives CDR1 PRHDT, CDR2 FYEKMQ (reference sequence). The length of the CDR3 is 13 residues. V lost 5 bases and J lost 5, with 12 bases in between. CDR3 region: CASSTTGSYGYTF. As DNA, the CDR3 is TGTGCCAGCAGCACTACAGGGTCATATGGCTACACCTTC.

The genes are TRBV9 and TRBJ2-7; 8 bases are a match to TRBD1. Germline V gene lookup returns CDR1 SGDLS and CDR2 YYNGEE. The junction had 9 bases not matched to a gene; V was cut back by 3 bases and J by 7 bases. The length of the CDR3 is 14 residues. CDR3 residues: CASSGRTGSWEQYF. CDR3 in DNA: TGTGCCAGCAGCGGAAGGACAGGGAGTTGGGAGCAGTACTTC.

The chain employs TRBV20-1 and TRBJ1-6; D is ambiguous. V was shortened by 4 bases and J by 9 bases, with 13 bases between the two germline ends. The CDR3 runs 13 residues. Germline V gene lookup returns CDR1 DFQATT and CDR2 SNEGSKA (reference sequence). CDR3: CSATDPISSPLHF. Here the CDR3 DNA reads TGCAGTGCTACTGACCCTATTAGTTCACCCCTCCACTTT.

J is TRBJ1-3 and V is TRBV18; no reliable D call. The CDR3 extends over 17 amino acids. V gave up 2 bases and J gave up 0 bases, with 14 bases separating them. CDR1 is KGHSH, CDR2 LQKENI, per germline. The chain's CDR3 is CASSPSGRLLSGNTIYF. CDR3 sequence (DNA): TGTGCCAGCTCACCAAGCGGTAGGCTGCTCTCTGGAAACACCATATATTTT.

The CDR3, as DNA: TGTGCCAGCACCTACACCGGGGAGCTGTTTTTT. Protein sequence: CASTYTGELFF. The chain recombines TRBV12-3 or TRBV12-4 with TRBJ2-2; D remains unclear. Trimming stripped 7 bases from V and 3 bases from J, with 3 bases between. This CDR3 is 11 amino acids long.

This chain links TRBV2 with TRBJ2-3; no clear D. Germline V lookup: CDR1 SNHLY, CDR2 FYNNEI. Trimming removed 0 bases at V and 2 bases at J, with 9 bases between. The CDR3 loop spans 15 amino acids. The CDR3 spells CASSEALLNTDTQYF. The CDR3 DNA is TGTGCCAGCAGTGAAGCGTTACTGAACACAGATACGCAGTATTTT.

V usage is TRBV19 and J usage is TRBJ1-1, with D possibly matching TRBD1 (5 bases). V was pared by 5 bases and J by 8 bases, with 21 bases between. Germline CDR1 LNHDA, CDR2 SQIVND (reference sequence). This CDR3 is 15 amino acids long. CDR3 region: CASSWIREGRGEAFF. Here the CDR3 DNA reads TGTGCCAGTAGTTGGATCAGGGAGGGTCGAGGGGAAGCTTTCTTT.

J is TRBJ1-1 and V is TRBV4-1, with D unresolved. Trimming cost V 3 bases and J 10 bases, with 18 bases left between them. Germline V gene sequence: CDR1 MGHRA, CDR2 YSYEKL. There are 14 residues in the CDR3. The CDR3 spells CASSHVGEGAVAFF. CDR3 coding DNA: TGCGCCAGCAGCCACGTCGGTGAGGGTGCGGTAGCTTTCTTT.

This clone came up a few times. The chain uses TRBV3-1 (or the pseudogene TRBV3-2) and TRBJ1-4; D gene unclear. V lost 2 bases, J lost 5 bases, and 9 bases lay in between. Germline values: CDR1 LGHDT, CDR2 YNNKEL (reference sequence). The CDR3 contains 14 residues. CDR3 amino acids: CASSQKQLNEKLFF. CDR3 DNA sequence: TGTGCCAGCAGCCAAAAACAGCTAAATGAAAAACTGTTTTTT.

The chain joins TRBV25-1 to TRBJ1-2; no definite D call. The CDR3 length is 13 residues. Trimming cost V 3 bases and J 5 bases, with 10 bases left between them. Per the germline V gene, CDR1 is MGHDK and CDR2 is SYGVNS. The CDR3 DNA sequence: TGTGCCAGCAGTGACACGGGGTTATATGGCTACACCTTC. It codes for CASSDTGLYGYTF.

The chain recombines TRBV6-1 with TRBJ1-5; D is uncertain. The CDR3 sequence is 13 residues long. The germline V and J ends were trimmed by 0 bases and 6 bases, with 6 bases remaining between them. Germline values: CDR1 MNHNS, CDR2 SASEGT. CDR3 coding DNA: TGTGCCAGCAGTGAAGCGCTAGGTCAGCCCCAGCATTTT. This encodes CASSEALGQPQHF.

The chain carries TRBV9 and TRBJ2-1, with TRBD1 matching 9 bases. Germline assignment: CDR1 SGDLS and CDR2 YYNGEE. This CDR3 comprises 16 residues. V shed 3 bases, J shed 4 bases, and the junction held 8 bases outside the gene matches. The CDR3 spells CASSAETGGRYNEQFF. The CDR3 DNA reads TGTGCCAGCAGCGCCGAAACAGGGGGCCGGTACAATGAGCAGTTCTTC. Full variable domain (missing parts from reference TRBV9 and TRBJ2-1): DSGVTQTPKHLITATGQRVTLRCSPRSGDLSVYWYQQSLDQGLQFLIQYYNGEERAKGNILERFSAQQFPDLHSELNLSSLELGDSALYFCASSAETGGRYNEQFFGPGTRLTVL.

This clone was detected once. This rearrangement joins TRBV4-2 to TRBJ2-7; D might be TRBD2 (5 bases). The germline V gene encodes CDR1 LGHNA and CDR2 YNFKEQ. The CDR3 runs to 15 residues. V was trimmed by 1 base and J by 2 bases, leaving 12 bases between them. The CDR3 nucleotides are TGTGCCAGCAGCCAAGCCGGGATGGCCCCCTACGAGCAGTACTTC. Its protein product is CASSQAGMAPYEQYF.

The chain joins TRBV4-1 to TRBJ2-7, with a possible D match to TRBD1 (5 bases). The CDR3 runs to 14 residues. V lost 1 base and J 3 bases, leaving 10 bases between the germline ends. Germline V gene data show CDR1 as MGHRA and CDR2 as YSYEKL. CDR3 sequence (DNA): TGCGCCAGCAGCCAAGGGACATTGGACTACGAGCAGTACTTC. Protein sequence: CASSQGTLDYEQYF.

The chain employs TRBV7-2 and TRBJ2-1; weak D call: TRBD2 (5 bases). This CDR3 comprises 13 residues. Per the germline V gene, CDR1 is SGHTA and CDR2 is FQGNSA. V was cut by 0 bases and J by 7 bases, with 7 bases left in between. The CDR3 DNA sequence: TGTGCCAGCAGCTTAGCGAGGACTAATGAGCAGTTCTTC. It codes for CASSLARTNEQFF.

This chain connects TRBV7-2 to TRBJ1-4, with D maybe TRBD1 (5 bases). Germline values: CDR1 SGHTA, CDR2 FQGNSA. The CDR3 consists of 15 residues. V was cut by 5 bases and J by 3 bases, with 13 bases left in between. For the CDR3, the DNA is TGTGCCAGCAGCCCCCCCAGGGCCCCTAATGAAAAACTGTTTTTT. This encodes CASSPPRAPNEKLFF.

J is TRBJ2-5 and V is TRBV3-1 (or the pseudogene TRBV3-2), with 11 bases that match TRBD2. Germline loops: CDR1 LGHDT, CDR2 YNNKEL (reference sequence). With 7 bases clipped from V and 4 bases from J, the junction kept 11 bases outside the gene matches. This CDR3 has 16 residues. The CDR3 here is CASTTRLAGQAETQYF. CDR3 DNA: TGTGCCAGCACCACCAGACTAGCGGGACAGGCAGAGACCCAGTACTTC.

This clone was recorded a few times. The V and J genes are TRBV10-1 and TRBJ2-7; TRBD2 matches 7 bases. Germline V lookup: CDR1 WNHNN, CDR2 SYGVQD (reference sequence). CDR3 length equals 15 residues. Germline trimming cut 3 bases from V and 4 bases from J; bases unmatched to any gene: 9. CDR3 residues: CASSEERELTYEQYF. The CDR3 nucleotides are TGCGCCAGCAGTGAAGAGCGGGAACTGACTTACGAGCAGTACTTC.

The chain carries TRBV4-1 and TRBJ2-7; tentatively, D is TRBD1 (6 bases). The germline V gene has CDR1 MGHRA and CDR2 YSYEKL. Trimming shortened V by 1 base and J by 2 bases, and 9 bases separated the two germline ends. This CDR3 is 14 amino acids long. CDR3 residues: CASSQAGVPYEQYF. DNA for the CDR3: TGCGCCAGCAGCCAAGCAGGGGTCCCCTACGAGCAGTACTTC.

V is TRBV5-4 and J is TRBJ1-2; 8 bases are a match to TRBD1. This CDR3 comprises 16 residues. Germline lookup yields CDR1 SGHNT and CDR2 YYREEE (reference sequence). Germline trimming cut 3 bases from V and 3 bases from J; bases unmatched to any gene: 10. Written as DNA, the CDR3 is TGTGCCAGCAGCTCCCAGGCGACAGGGGAAGACTATGGCTACACCTTC. Its translation is CASSSQATGEDYGYTF. The full variable domain, its missing parts supplied by reference TRBV5-4 and TRBJ1-2, is ETGVTQSPTHLIKTRGQQVTLRCSSQSGHNTVSWYQQALGQGPQFIFQYYREEENGRGNFPPRFSGLQFPNYSSELNVNALELDDSALYLCASSSQATGEDYGYTFGSGTRLTVV.

The chain couples TRBV5-4 to TRBJ2-1, with D possibly TRBD1 on 5 matching bases. Trimming took off 1 base at V and 1 base at J, with 12 bases between the two ends. Germline V gene sequence: CDR1 SGHNT, CDR2 YYREEE (reference sequence). The CDR3 has 16 residues. CDR3 protein: CASSLRGAGSYNEQFF. CDR3 nucleotides: TGTGCCAGCAGCTTGAGGGGCGCAGGGTCCTACAATGAGCAGTTCTTC.

This clone was counted a few times. The rearrangement uses TRBV13 and TRBJ2-1; TRBD1 matches 7 bases. V was clipped by 6 bases and J by 9 bases; unmatched bases: 5. Looked up from germline, CDR1 is PRHDT and CDR2 is FYEKMQ (reference sequence). This CDR3 has 12 amino acids. The chain's CDR3 is CASRNRGSEQFF. The DNA of the CDR3 is TGTGCCAGCAGAAACAGGGGAAGTGAGCAGTTCTTC.

V usage is TRBV2 and J usage is TRBJ2-3, with TRBD1 as a possible D gene (5 bases). V shed 3 bases and J shed 1 base, with 14 bases lying between them. Germline V gene data show CDR1 as SNHLY and CDR2 as FYNNEI. The CDR3 runs 16 residues. CDR3 sequence (DNA): TGTGCCAGCAGTGAGGTTAGGCTGGGGCGCACAGATACGCAGTATTTT. Translating it yields CASSEVRLGRTDTQYF.

The V and J genes are TRBV7-9 and TRBJ2-7, with TRBD1 identical over 7 bases. The CDR3 covers 13 residues. V trimming: 5 bases; J trimming: 5 bases; junction bases outside the gene matches: 6. CDR1 and CDR2 (germline): SEHNR, FQNEAQ (reference sequence). CDR3 nucleotides: TGTGCCAGCAGCCCCCGACAGGGCCACGAGCAGTACTTC. Its protein is CASSPRQGHEQYF.